The 21 T cell receptor beta chains reported below all come from one sample, sequenced in a study of cytomegalovirus exposure and HLA in healthy donors. The data were produced by immunoSEQ multiplex PCR, yet TCRdb's version contains in-frame clones alone and is incomplete. The sample lists about 250,000 clones, more than 75% occurring once. The specimen sequenced was PBMCs. These receptors all come from a young man in good health and CMV-seropositive.

The chain recombines TRBV6-1 with TRBJ2-1; 9 bases line up with TRBD2. J gave up 4 bases and V 6 bases, and 4 bases lay outside the gene matches. The CDR3 runs to 14 residues. Germline loops: CDR1 MNHNS, CDR2 SASEGT. The CDR3 coding sequence is TGTGCCAGCAGGGAACTAGCGGGTTACAATGAGCAGTTCTTC. It encodes CASRELAGYNEQFF.

The chain links TRBV5-1 to TRBJ1-1; D possibly corresponds to TRBD1 (5 bases). The CDR3 has 13 amino acids. V lost 4 bases and J 5 bases, leaving 12 bases between the germline ends. Germline assignment: CDR1 SGHRS and CDR2 YFSETQ. CDR3 region: CASSVDKGTEAFF. CDR3 DNA sequence: TGCGCCAGCAGCGTGGACAAGGGGACTGAAGCTTTCTTT.

The CDR3: CSVTPGQRETQYF. The CDR3 nucleotides are TGCAGCGTTACTCCGGGACAGAGAGAGACCCAGTACTTC. The rearrangement links TRBV29-1 to TRBJ2-5; 7 nucleotides agree with TRBD1. V lost 5 bases to trimming and J lost 4 bases; unmatched junction nucleotides: 7. CDR1 is SQVTM, CDR2 ANQGSEA, per germline. This CDR3 contains 13 residues. The full variable domain, its missing parts supplied by reference TRBV29-1 and TRBJ2-5, is SAVISQKPSRDICQRGTSLTIQCQVDSQVTMMFWYRQQPGQSLTLIATANQGSEATYESGFVIDKFPISRPNLTFSTLTVSNMSPEDSSIYLCSVTPGQRETQYFGPGTRLLVL.

CDR3 protein: CASSLQSGNTRYEQYF. In DNA form, the CDR3 reads TGCGCCAGCAGCTTGCAAAGCGGGAATACGCGCTACGAGCAGTACTTC. The J gene is TRBJ2-7, the V gene TRBV5-1, with 7 bases matching TRBD2. Germline CDR1 reads SGHRS; CDR2 reads YFSETQ. The CDR3 totals 16 residues. J was trimmed by 3 bases and V by 1 base; bases with no gene match: 10. Based on the CDR3 plus reference TRBV5-1 and TRBJ2-7, the full variable domain is KAGVTQTPRYLIKTRGQQVTLSCSPISGHRSVSWYQQTPGQGLQFLFEYFSETQRNKGNFPGRFSGRQFSNSRSEMNVSTLELGDSALYLCASSLQSGNTRYEQYFGPGTRLTVT.

The gene calls are TRBV6-4 and TRBJ2-1, with D perhaps matching TRBD1 or TRBD2 (5 bases each). V lost 2 bases and J 10 bases, leaving 9 bases between the germline ends. This CDR3 comprises 12 residues. Germline V gene data show CDR1 as MRHNA and CDR2 as SNTAGT. CDR3 loop: CASSDGTLEQFF. The CDR3 DNA is TGTGCCAGCAGTGACGGGACCCTAGAGCAGTTCTTC.

This chain links TRBV27 with TRBJ2-7, with 10 bases matching TRBD1. Trimming removed 6 bases from V and 7 bases from J; junction bases left unmatched: 12. Germline CDR1 is MNHEY and CDR2 is SMNVEV (reference sequence). The CDR3 sequence is 15 residues long. The CDR3 spells CASSPPRQGAKEQYF. CDR3 sequence (DNA): TGTGCCAGCAGCCCCCCCAGACAGGGGGCGAAGGAGCAGTACTTC.

A single count supports this clone. The CDR3 spells CASSLIGDTGELFF. CDR3 nucleotide sequence: TGTGCCAGCAGCTTAATCGGGGACACCGGGGAGCTGTTTTTT. V gene TRBV7-9 combines with J gene TRBJ2-2, with a possible D match to TRBD2 (5 bases). CDR1 is SEHNR, CDR2 FQNEAQ, per germline (reference sequence). The V gene lost 2 bases and the J gene lost 3 bases, with 7 bases spanning the gap. The CDR3 consists of 14 residues. Based on the CDR3 plus reference TRBV7-9 and TRBJ2-2, the full variable domain is DTGVSQNPRHKITKRGQNVTFRCDPISEHNRLYWYRQTLGQGPEFLTYFQNEAQLEKSRLLSDRFSAERPKGSFSTLEIQRTEQGDSAMYLCASSLIGDTGELFFGEGSRLTVL.

The chain is built from TRBV7-9 and TRBJ1-1; D not resolved. The CDR3 has 11 residues. Germline V gene data show CDR1 as SEHNR and CDR2 as FQNEAQ (reference sequence). Deletions cut 6 bases from V and 4 bases from J, with 6 bases between. The CDR3, as DNA: TGTGCCAGCAGTTGGAGCACTGAAGCTTTCTTT. This codes for CASSWSTEAFF.

CDR3 bases: TGTGCCAGTAGTATATCCATCAGGCGGGATCAGCCCCAGCATTTT. This encodes CASSISIRRDQPQHF. The V call is TRBV19, the J call TRBJ1-5; D remains ambiguous. V shed 2 bases and J shed 5 bases, with 13 bases lying between them. In germline, CDR1 is LNHDA, CDR2 SQIVND (reference sequence). The CDR3 length is 15 residues. The variable domain in full, with the rest retrieved from reference TRBV19 and TRBJ1-5, is DGGITQSPKYLFRKEGQNVTLSCEQNLNHDAMYWYRQDPGQGLRLIYYSQIVNDFQKGDIAEGYSVSREKKESFPLTVTSAQKNPTAFYLCASSISIRRDQPQHFGDGTRLSIL.

Comment on this clone: The junction shows a germline mismatch at one end, possibly a read error. The same CDR3 arises from other DNA sequences in this sample as well. In nucleotides, the CDR3 is TGTGCCAGCAGCCACGGACAGGGACTCCACGAGCAATACTTC. Its protein is CASSHGQGLHEQYF. The chain couples TRBV7-9 to TRBJ2-7; 8 nucleotides align to TRBD1. The CDR3 is 14 amino acids. Germline CDR1 and CDR2: SEHNR and FQNEAQ (reference sequence).

V and J are TRBV5-1 and TRBJ1-4; tentative D call: TRBD1 (6 bases). The V and J ends lost 0 bases and 2 bases respectively, with 11 bases between them. The germline V gene encodes CDR1 SGHRS and CDR2 YFSETQ. This CDR3 is built from 16 residues. CDR3 residues: CASSLAGGATNEKLFF. The CDR3 nucleotides are TGCGCCAGCAGCTTGGCTGGGGGGGCCACTAATGAAAAACTGTTTTTT.

Notes on this clone: The sample contains more than one DNA sequence encoding this CDR3. This sequence joins TRBV7-2 and TRBJ2-7; no firm D call. The CDR3 covers 12 residues. The germline V gene encodes CDR1 SGHTA and CDR2 FQGNSA. The V end lost 2 bases, the J end lost 1 base, and 3 bases lay between the germline ends. CDR3 in amino acids: CASSLNSYEQYF. The CDR3 DNA follows: TGTGCCAGCAGCTTAAATTCCTACGAGCAGTACTTC. Drawing the rest from reference TRBV7-2 and TRBJ2-7, the complete variable domain is GAGVSQSPSNKVTEKGKDVELRCDPISGHTALYWYRQSLGQGLEFLIYFQGNSAPDKSGLPSDRFSAERTGGSVSTLTIQRTQQEDSAVYLCASSLNSYEQYFGPGTRLTVT.

This chain joins TRBV25-1 and TRBJ2-7; 7 bases map to TRBD1. The junction had 9 bases not matched to a gene; V was cut back by 6 bases and J by 7 bases. Per the germline V gene, CDR1 is MGHDK and CDR2 is SYGVNS. The CDR3 runs 13 residues. DNA for the CDR3: TGTGCCAGCAGCGGAACAGGGGTAAAAGAGCAGTACTTC. It codes for CASSGTGVKEQYF.

This clone turned up a few times. The chain couples TRBV18 to TRBJ2-7; D remains unclear. The CDR3 loop spans 12 amino acids. V lost 1 base and J lost 5, with 6 bases in between. The germline V gene has CDR1 KGHSH and CDR2 LQKENI. This CDR3 reads CASSPQGNEQYF. The CDR3 DNA reads TGTGCCAGCTCACCACAGGGAAACGAGCAGTACTTC.

This clone occurred a few times. This chain links TRBV6-1 with TRBJ1-4, with D uncertain. Germline CDR1 is MNHNS and CDR2 is SASEGT. The CDR3 covers 12 residues. Trimming took 9 bases from V and 4 from J, leaving 9 bases between them. DNA for the CDR3: TGTGCCAGTCAGAGGGATAATGAAAAACTGTTTTTT. Its translation: CASQRDNEKLFF.

The J gene is TRBJ1-4, the V gene TRBV2; no definite D call. The CDR3 totals 16 residues. CDR1 and CDR2 from the germline V gene are SNHLY and FYNNEI. V was clipped by 2 bases and J by 3 bases, with 13 bases between them. The CDR3 loop reads CASSELVGSPNEKLFF. DNA for the CDR3: TGTGCCAGCAGTGAACTCGTAGGGTCTCCTAATGAAAAACTGTTTTTT.

This chain joins TRBV28 and TRBJ1-2; D may be TRBD1 (6 bases). CDR1 is MDHEN and CDR2 is SYDVKM in the germline V gene. Trimming removed 6 bases at V and 4 bases at J, with 15 bases between. The CDR3 contains 14 residues. DNA of the CDR3: TGTGCCAGCAGAAAAGGGGGGCGTCCCTATGGCTACACCTTC. Protein: CASRKGGRPYGYTF.

This clone appeared many times. The rearrangement joins TRBV7-9 to TRBJ2-7, with D perhaps being TRBD1 or TRBD2 (5 bases each). Trimming removed 1 base from V and 7 bases from J, with 14 bases in between. Germline lookup yields CDR1 SEHNR and CDR2 FQNEAQ (reference sequence). The CDR3 consists of 14 residues. CDR3 amino acids: CASSLVQGVREQYF. In DNA, the CDR3 is TGTGCCAGCAGCTTAGTTCAGGGAGTCCGGGAGCAGTACTTC.

The chain links TRBV5-1 to TRBJ2-2, with 15 bases lining up with TRBD2. V shed 4 bases and J 3 bases; nucleotides not matched to a gene: 7. Germline loops: CDR1 SGHRS, CDR2 YFSETQ. CDR3 length equals 18 residues. CDR3 protein: CASSRRTSGRADTGELFF. The CDR3 coding sequence is TGCGCCAGCAGCCGACGGACTAGCGGGAGGGCAGACACCGGGGAGCTGTTTTTT.

The chain combines TRBV11-2 with TRBJ2-7, with no clear D. This CDR3 comprises 12 residues. Trimming left V 2 bases short and J 4 bases short, with 6 bases between. Germline CDR1 is SGHAT and CDR2 is FQNNGV. In nucleotides, the CDR3 is TGTGCCAGCAGCTTAACGAGTTACGAGCAGTACTTC. As protein: CASSLTSYEQYF.

The gene calls are TRBV5-6 and TRBJ2-5, with 14 bases lining up with TRBD2. V lost 3 bases to trimming and J lost 7 bases; unmatched junction nucleotides: 14. The CDR3 runs to 18 residues. CDR1 and CDR2 (germline): SGHDT, YYEEEE. CDR3 in DNA: TGTGCCAGCAGCTACCGGACTAGCGGGAGGTTCCCCTCGGGGACCCAGTACTTC. Its protein product is CASSYRTSGRFPSGTQYF.